What follows are 26 T cell receptor beta chains derived from one specimen sequenced in a study of shared clonotypes between healthy human individuals (dated by TCRdb to the early 2020s). Libraries were prepared through the immunoSEQ multiplex PCR assay. TCRdb holds this immuneACCESS table with in-frame rearrangements only. Some clones are missing; in checked studies, unresolved V genes explain under half, and the rest has no known cause. This sample has about 2.3 million clones in its table, and 85% to 95% of those were observed once. Of the sample, roughly 0.36% is held by the ten largest clones. Sequenced input: naive CD4+ T cells from PBMCs. Interpreted using the paper, the cell subset or site label stands for: CD45RA+ positively selected. These receptors were collected from a man younger than 30 in good health. Some clones in this sample may be carry-over from other donors' samples.

This CDR3 is CASSSGTPRGEKLFF. As DNA, the CDR3 is TGTGCCAGCAGCTCCGGGACACCGCGGGGGGAAAAACTGTTTTTT. This rearrangement joins TRBV9 to TRBJ1-4; maybe TRBD1 (6 bases). Trimming took 4 bases from V and 8 from J, leaving 18 bases between them. Germline values: CDR1 SGDLS, CDR2 YYNGEE. The CDR3 contains 15 residues. The full variable domain, rest sourced from reference TRBV9 and TRBJ1-4, is DSGVTQTPKHLITATGQRVTLRCSPRSGDLSVYWYQQSLDQGLQFLIQYYNGEERAKGNILERFSAQQFPDLHSELNLSSLELGDSALYFCASSSGTPRGEKLFFGSGTQLSVL.

This clone was seen just once. This rearrangement joins TRBV6-5 to TRBJ2-7; 10 bases fit TRBD1. The CDR3 runs 15 residues. The germline V gene has CDR1 MNHEY and CDR2 SVGAGI. V gave up 2 bases and J gave up 3 bases; unmatched junction bases: 4. CDR3 protein: CASSYDGQGVYEQYF. The CDR3 coding sequence is TGTGCCAGCAGTTACGACGGACAGGGGGTCTACGAGCAGTACTTC.

V gene TRBV14 combines with J gene TRBJ2-6, with D possibly being TRBD1 (6 bases). CDR3 length: 17 amino acids. V lost 2 bases and J lost 1, with 12 bases in between. Germline CDR1 and CDR2: SGHDN and FVKESK. CDR3 protein: CASSQLNRASGANVLTF. CDR3 sequence (DNA): TGTGCCAGCAGCCAATTAAACAGGGCGTCTGGGGCCAACGTCCTGACTTTC. The full variable domain, with the rest looked up from reference TRBV14 and TRBJ2-6, is EAGVTQFPSHSVIEKGQTVTLRCDPISGHDNLYWYRRVMGKEIKFLLHFVKESKQDESGMPNNRFLAERTGGTYSTLKVQPAELEDSGVYFCASSQLNRASGANVLTFGAGSRLTVL.

This chain connects TRBV9 to TRBJ2-7; 7 bases align to TRBD1. CDR3 length equals 14 residues. J gave up 3 bases and V 4 bases, and 7 bases lay outside the gene matches. Germline V gene data show CDR1 as SGDLS and CDR2 as YYNGEE. Here the CDR3 DNA reads TGTGCCAGCAGCCTCGGACAGGTTGACTACGAGCAGTACTTC. Translating gives CASSLGQVDYEQYF.

This chain connects TRBV2 to TRBJ1-2; D not resolved. The CDR3 extends over 12 amino acids. Germline CDR1 and CDR2: SNHLY and FYNNEI. V was trimmed by 1 base and J by 8 bases, leaving 8 bases between them. The CDR3 sequence: CASSEGQTGYTF. The CDR3 DNA reads as TGTGCCAGCAGTGAAGGGCAAACAGGCTACACCTTC.

The rearrangement uses TRBV5-1 and TRBJ2-3; 12 bases line up with TRBD2. The length of the CDR3 is 14 residues. From germline, CDR1 is SGHRS and CDR2 YFSETQ. V was clipped by 0 bases and J by 9 bases; unmatched bases: 2. Here the CDR3 reads CASSLELAGGTQYF. The CDR3 DNA reads TGCGCCAGCAGCTTGGAACTAGCGGGAGGAACGCAGTATTTT.

The chain joins TRBV10-3 to TRBJ2-2, with D perhaps assigned TRBD1 or TRBD2 (5 bases each). The CDR3 runs to 18 residues. Looked up from germline, CDR1 is ENHRY and CDR2 is SYGVKD. The V and J ends lost 3 bases and 0 bases respectively, with 17 bases between them. CDR3 region: CAISDRDRTFSNTGELFF. The CDR3 DNA is TGTGCCATCAGTGACCGGGACCGAACATTCTCGAACACCGGGGAGCTGTTTTTT.

This chain joins TRBV19 and TRBJ2-1, with D tentatively TRBD2 (6 bases). The CDR3 contains 15 residues. CDR1 and CDR2 (germline): LNHDA, SQIVND (reference sequence). The V end lost 5 bases, the J end lost 5 bases, and 16 bases lay between the germline ends. CDR3 bases: TGTGCCAGTAGTGCCACCGGGACTGGACACAATGAGCAGTTCTTC. Translation gives CASSATGTGHNEQFF.

This chain uses TRBV6-1 with TRBJ2-7, with 11 bases that match TRBD2. The ends lost 6 bases at V and 5 bases at J; junction bases unmatched: 9. Germline V lookup: CDR1 MNHNS, CDR2 SASEGT. CDR3 length: 15 residues. CDR3 region: CASSLRLAGLHEQYF. CDR3 DNA: TGTGCCAGCAGCTTGAGACTAGCGGGATTGCACGAGCAGTACTTC.

The genes are TRBV5-1 and TRBJ2-7; TRBD2 is a possible D gene (6 bases). The germline gives CDR1 SGHRS, CDR2 YFSETQ. CDR3 size: 15 residues. V dropped 0 bases and J dropped 3 bases, with 13 bases sitting between them. The CDR3 DNA sequence: TGCGCCAGCAGCTTGGAGGGAGGACCTCACTACGAGCAGTACTTC. It is translated as CASSLEGGPHYEQYF.

The rearrangement uses TRBV15 and TRBJ1-2; D unresolved. Deletions cut 0 bases from V and 6 bases from J, with 11 bases between. This CDR3 is 14 amino acids long. CDR1 and CDR2 (germline): LNHNV, YYDKDF (reference sequence). CDR3 bases: TGTGCCACCAGCAGAGATCGAGGGATTCATGGCTACACCTTC. Translating gives CATSRDRGIHGYTF.

V usage is TRBV5-4 and J usage is TRBJ1-2; D is possibly TRBD1 (5 bases). There are 14 residues in the CDR3. Trimming took off 3 bases at V and 3 bases at J, with 12 bases between the two ends. Germline-derived CDR1 and CDR2 are SGHNT and YYREEE (reference sequence). The CDR3 region has the DNA TGTGCCAGCAGCTCGAAAGGGGAGGACTATGGCTACACCTTC. Translated: CASSSKGEDYGYTF.

The J gene is TRBJ2-5, the V gene TRBV7-3; D is perhaps TRBD1 or TRBD2 (5 bases each). There are 15 residues in the CDR3. CDR1 and CDR2 (germline): SGHTA, FQGTGA. V lost 4 bases and J lost 2, with 14 bases in between. CDR3 amino acids: CASSWQGSGQETQYF. Written as DNA, the CDR3 is TGTGCCAGCAGCTGGCAGGGATCGGGGCAAGAGACCCAGTACTTC. Filled out from reference TRBV7-3 and TRBJ2-5, the complete variable domain reads GAGVSQTPSNKVTEKGKYVELRCDPISGHTALYWYRQSLGQGPEFLIYFQGTGAADDSGLPNDRFFAVRPEGSVSTLKIQRTERGDSAVYLCASSWQGSGQETQYFGPGTRLLVL.

About this clone: The same CDR3 arises from other DNA sequences in this sample as well. The chain joins TRBV7-2 to TRBJ2-3; 10 bases map to TRBD2. The length of the CDR3 is 16 residues. V was clipped by 1 base and J by 6 bases; unmatched bases: 7. Per germline, CDR1 SGHTA and CDR2 FQGNSA. CDR3 sequence (DNA): TGTGCCAGCAGCTTAGGCCTAGCGGGAGTTGGGGATACGCAGTATTTT. It translates to CASSLGLAGVGDTQYF.

This clone was recorded only once. The chain couples TRBV28 to TRBJ2-5; 8 positions match TRBD2. Germline CDR1 MDHEN, CDR2 SYDVKM. This CDR3 comprises 17 residues. V gave up 4 bases and J gave up 8 bases; unmatched junction bases: 18. The CDR3 sequence: CASSSQLAGGWLDTQYF. CDR3 nucleotide sequence: TGTGCCAGCAGTTCCCAGCTGGCGGGAGGTTGGTTAGATACCCAGTACTTC.

The V and J genes are TRBV7-9 and TRBJ1-1; D call uncertain. V lost 4 bases to trimming and J lost 1 base, with 10 bases between them. This CDR3 is 14 amino acids long. CDR1 and CDR2 from the germline V gene are SEHNR and FQNEAQ (reference sequence). The CDR3 DNA is TGTGCCAGCAGCTCGAACTCAGAGAACACTGAAGCTTTCTTT. Its protein product is CASSSNSENTEAFF.

The V call is TRBV7-6, the J call TRBJ2-6; TRBD2 aligns across 9 bases. Germline CDR1 is SGHVS and CDR2 is FNYEAQ. V shed 5 bases, J shed 4 bases, and the junction held 3 bases outside the gene matches. This CDR3 spans 15 amino acids. CDR3 in DNA: TGTGCCAGCAGCCCCGGACTAGCGGGGGCCAACGTCCTGACTTTC. Translated: CASSPGLAGANVLTF.

This chain connects TRBV5-1 to TRBJ2-1; D possibly uses TRBD1 or TRBD2 (5 bases each). Trimming left V 0 bases short and J 6 bases short, with 10 bases between. This CDR3 is built from 14 residues. Germline V gene lookup returns CDR1 SGHRS and CDR2 YFSETQ. The CDR3 DNA sequence: TGCGCCAGCAGCTTGGGGGACCAGGTCAATGAGCAGTTCTTC. It encodes CASSLGDQVNEQFF. The full variable domain, its missing parts supplied by reference TRBV5-1 and TRBJ2-1, is KAGVTQTPRYLIKTRGQQVTLSCSPISGHRSVSWYQQTPGQGLQFLFEYFSETQRNKGNFPGRFSGRQFSNSRSEMNVSTLELGDSALYLCASSLGDQVNEQFFGPGTRLTVL.

The chain couples TRBV19 to TRBJ2-5; D remains unclear. Trimming took 5 bases from V and 4 from J, leaving 5 bases between them. The CDR3 contains 11 residues. The germline gives CDR1 LNHDA, CDR2 SQIVND (reference sequence). For the CDR3, the DNA is TGTGCCAGTAGTGGAAGAGAGACCCAGTACTTC. Amino acid sequence: CASSGRETQYF.

The rearrangement links TRBV9 to TRBJ2-1; 9 bases map to TRBD2. Germline V gives CDR1 SGDLS, CDR2 YYNGEE. J lost 3 bases, V lost 0 bases, and 4 bases had no gene match. This CDR3 is 16 amino acids long. CDR3 protein: CASSVEASGNYNEQFF. The CDR3 DNA follows: TGTGCCAGCAGCGTAGAGGCTAGCGGGAACTACAATGAGCAGTTCTTC.

The gene calls are TRBV27 and TRBJ2-1, with a possible D match to TRBD2 (7 bases). CDR1 is MNHEY, CDR2 SMNVEV, per germline (reference sequence). V shed 3 bases and J shed 4 bases, with 22 bases lying between them. The CDR3 covers 18 residues. CDR3 DNA: TGTGCCAGCAGTTTTGGCCCTCGGGGGGCCCGTTCTTACAATGAGCAGTTCTTC. Residues: CASSFGPRGARSYNEQFF.

The rearrangement joins TRBV2 to TRBJ2-7, with D possibly matching TRBD2 (5 bases). CDR3 length: 12 residues. The germline V gene has CDR1 SNHLY and CDR2 FYNNEI. Trimming pared 10 bases from V and 0 bases from J, leaving 10 bases between. The chain's CDR3 is CATGLFSYEQYF. As DNA, the CDR3 is TGTGCCACAGGACTGTTCTCCTACGAGCAGTACTTC.

To note about this clone: Distinct nucleotide sequences in the sample also encode this CDR3. The rearrangement uses TRBV19 and TRBJ1-5; D is ambiguous. V was shortened by 7 bases and J by 1 base, with 5 bases between the two germline ends. Germline loops: CDR1 LNHDA, CDR2 SQIVND (reference sequence). The CDR3 has 12 amino acids. This chain's CDR3 is CASKGSNQPQHF. CDR3 bases: TGTGCCAGTAAGGGCAGCAATCAGCCCCAGCATTTT.

This rearrangement joins TRBV4-1 to TRBJ2-1, with 9 positions matching TRBD1. CDR1 and CDR2 (germline): MGHRA, YSYEKL. The CDR3 extends over 15 amino acids. V gave up 4 bases and J gave up 6 bases; unmatched junction bases: 7. The DNA of the CDR3 is TGCGCCAGCAGCCCACCCCCGGGACAGGGCAATGAGCAGTTCTTC. Its translation is CASSPPPGQGNEQFF.

This chain connects TRBV28 to TRBJ2-1; 7 bases agree with TRBD1. The CDR3 is 15 residues long. Trimming removed 10 bases from V and 4 bases from J; junction bases left unmatched: 13. Germline V gives CDR1 MDHEN, CDR2 SYDVKM. CDR3 bases: TGTGCCACCCTCCCCGGTAGGGGGCCGTACAATGAGCAGTTCTTC. Protein: CATLPGRGPYNEQFF.

This chain uses TRBV7-3 with TRBJ1-2, with TRBD1 matching over 10 bases. V was clipped by 8 bases and J by 7 bases; unmatched bases: 7. This CDR3 has 13 residues. Germline V lookup: CDR1 SGHTA, CDR2 FQGTGA. The CDR3 sequence: CASGSRDRGGYTF. CDR3 DNA sequence: TGTGCCAGCGGTTCTAGGGACAGGGGTGGCTACACCTTC.